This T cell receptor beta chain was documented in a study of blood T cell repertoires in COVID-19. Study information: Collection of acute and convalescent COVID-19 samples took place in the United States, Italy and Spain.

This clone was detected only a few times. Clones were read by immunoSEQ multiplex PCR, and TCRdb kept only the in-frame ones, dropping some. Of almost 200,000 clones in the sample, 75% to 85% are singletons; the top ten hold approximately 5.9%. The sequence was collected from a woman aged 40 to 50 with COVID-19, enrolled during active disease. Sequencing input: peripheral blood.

DNA for the CDR3: TGTGCCACCAGTGAGGCAGGGGGCTGGGGTGAGCAGTTCTTC. Residues: CATSEAGGWGEQFF. The gene calls are TRBV24-1 and TRBJ2-1; the match to TRBD1 covers 8 bases. CDR3 size: 14 residues. Germline CDR1 reads KGHDR; CDR2 reads SFDVKD. V shed 4 bases and J 9 bases; nucleotides not matched to a gene: 7.